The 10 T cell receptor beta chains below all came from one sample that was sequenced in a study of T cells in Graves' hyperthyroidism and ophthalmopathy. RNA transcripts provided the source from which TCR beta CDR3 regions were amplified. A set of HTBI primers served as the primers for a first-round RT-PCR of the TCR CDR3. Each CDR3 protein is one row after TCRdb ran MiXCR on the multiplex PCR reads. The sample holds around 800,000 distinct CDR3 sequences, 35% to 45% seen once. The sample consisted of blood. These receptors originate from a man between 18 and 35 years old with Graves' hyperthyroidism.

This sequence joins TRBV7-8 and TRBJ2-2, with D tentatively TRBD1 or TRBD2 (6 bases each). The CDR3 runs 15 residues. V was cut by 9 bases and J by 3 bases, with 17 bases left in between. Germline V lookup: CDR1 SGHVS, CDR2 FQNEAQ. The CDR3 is CASSLTGAYTGELFF. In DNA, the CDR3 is TGTGCCAGTAGTCTCACGGGGGCGTACACCGGGGAGCTGTTTTTT.

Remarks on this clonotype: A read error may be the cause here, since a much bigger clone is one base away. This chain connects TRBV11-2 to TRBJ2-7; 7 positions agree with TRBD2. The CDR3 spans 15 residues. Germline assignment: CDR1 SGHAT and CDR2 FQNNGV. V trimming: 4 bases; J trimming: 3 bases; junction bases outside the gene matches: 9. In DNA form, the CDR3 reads TGTGCCAGCAGCTCGAGGGACTACTCTTACTACGAGCAGTACTTC. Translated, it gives CASSSRDYSYYEQYF.

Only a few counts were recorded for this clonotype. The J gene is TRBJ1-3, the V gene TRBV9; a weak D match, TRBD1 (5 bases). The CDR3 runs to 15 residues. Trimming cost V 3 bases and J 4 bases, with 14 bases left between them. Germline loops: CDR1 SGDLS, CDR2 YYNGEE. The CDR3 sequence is CASSADTGSGNTIYF. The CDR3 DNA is TGTGCCAGCAGCGCTGACACAGGCTCCGGAAACACCATATATTTT.

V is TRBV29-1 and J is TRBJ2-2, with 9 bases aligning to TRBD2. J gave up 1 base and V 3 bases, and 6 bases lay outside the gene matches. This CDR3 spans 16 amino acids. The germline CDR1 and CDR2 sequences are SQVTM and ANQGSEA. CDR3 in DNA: TGCAGCGTTGAGATTCCTAGCGGGGTGAACACCGGGGAGCTGTTTTTT. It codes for CSVEIPSGVNTGELFF.

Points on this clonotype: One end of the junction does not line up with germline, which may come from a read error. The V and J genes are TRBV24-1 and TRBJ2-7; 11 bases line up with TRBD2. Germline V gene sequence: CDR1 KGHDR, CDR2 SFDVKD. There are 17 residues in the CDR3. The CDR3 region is CASSYVRTSGYSYEQYF. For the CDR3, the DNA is TGTGCCAGCAGTTACGTCCGGACTAGCGGGTACTCCTACGAGCAGTACTTC.

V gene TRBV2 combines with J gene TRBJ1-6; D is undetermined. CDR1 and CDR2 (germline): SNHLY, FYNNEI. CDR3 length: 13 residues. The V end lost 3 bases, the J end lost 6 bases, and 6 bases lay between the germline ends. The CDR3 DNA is TGTGCCAGCAGTGACAGAACTAATTCACCCCTCCACTTT. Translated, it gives CASSDRTNSPLHF.

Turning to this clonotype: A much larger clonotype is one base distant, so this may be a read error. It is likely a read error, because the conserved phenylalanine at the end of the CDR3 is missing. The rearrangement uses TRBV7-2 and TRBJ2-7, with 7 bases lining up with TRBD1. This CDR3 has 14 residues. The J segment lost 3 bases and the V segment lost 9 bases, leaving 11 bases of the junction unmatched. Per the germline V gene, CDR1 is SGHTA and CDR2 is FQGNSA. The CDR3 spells CASSASGTDYEQYL. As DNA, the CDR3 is TGTGCCAGTAGTGCCTCCGGGACAGACTACGAGCAGTACTTA.

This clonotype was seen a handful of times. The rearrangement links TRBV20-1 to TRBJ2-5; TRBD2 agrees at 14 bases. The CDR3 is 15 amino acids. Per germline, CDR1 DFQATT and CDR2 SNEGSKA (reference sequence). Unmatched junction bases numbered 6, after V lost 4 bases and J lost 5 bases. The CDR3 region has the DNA TGCAGTGCTACGACTAGCGGGAGGGCCTTGGAGACCCAGTACTTC. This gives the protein CSATTSGRALETQYF.

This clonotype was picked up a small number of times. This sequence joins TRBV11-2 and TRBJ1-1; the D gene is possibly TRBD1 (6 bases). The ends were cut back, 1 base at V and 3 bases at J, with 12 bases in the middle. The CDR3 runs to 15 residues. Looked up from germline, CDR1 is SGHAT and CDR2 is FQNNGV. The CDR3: CASSLVGGAYTEAFF. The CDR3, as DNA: TGTGCCAGCAGCTTAGTCGGGGGGGCGTACACTGAAGCTTTCTTT.

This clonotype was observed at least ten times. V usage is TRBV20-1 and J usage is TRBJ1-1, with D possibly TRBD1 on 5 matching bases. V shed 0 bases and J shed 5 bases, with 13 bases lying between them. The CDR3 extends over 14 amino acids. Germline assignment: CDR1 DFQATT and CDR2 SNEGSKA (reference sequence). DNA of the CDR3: TGCAGTGCTAGAGATGCAGAGGGGATAACTGAAGCTTTCTTT. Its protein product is CSARDAEGITEAFF.